What follows describes a single TCR delta chain. TCRdb has a much larger clone's protein, which differs at residue 11 from the translation of this DNA, likely because of a read error; what is shown is the protein translated from the DNA. CDR3 length: 17 amino acids. Trimming at V came to 1 base and at J to 1 base, leaving 9 bases not matched to a gene. Germline CDR1 is GEAIGNYY and CDR2 is EKD. TCRdb re-called the RT-PCR reads with CATT. The sample holds fewer than 850 delta-chain clones, 2.6% seen once. This record belongs to a study of gamma-delta T cells after stem cell transplantation. V usage is TRDV2 and J usage is TRDJ1, with 9 bases that match TRDD3. This sequence was found in a human donor. It is not recorded whose cells these are; they may come from a transplant donor. Sequences were obtained from gamma-delta T cells. The CDR3 DNA reads as TGTGCCTGTGACACTCTGGGGGATTCCTTGCTCACCGATAAACTCATCTTT. This codes for CACDTLGDSLLTDKLIF.